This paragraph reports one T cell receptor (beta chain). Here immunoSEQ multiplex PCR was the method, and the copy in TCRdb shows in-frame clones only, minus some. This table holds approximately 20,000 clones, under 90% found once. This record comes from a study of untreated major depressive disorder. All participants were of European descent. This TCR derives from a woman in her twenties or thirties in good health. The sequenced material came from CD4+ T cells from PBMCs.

The CDR3: CASSLDQNTGELFF. CDR3 DNA sequence: TGTGCCAGCAGCTTAGATCAAAACACCGGGGAGCTGTTTTTT. The V and J genes are TRBV11-3 and TRBJ2-2; D not resolved. Germline V CDR1 and CDR2: SGHNT, YENEEA. The CDR3 spans 14 residues. Trimming left V 0 bases short and J 2 bases short, with 4 bases between.